These 21 T cell receptor beta chains share one sample of origin, sequenced in a study of blood T cell repertoires in COVID-19. Method: immunoSEQ multiplex PCR; TCRdb's copy keeps in-frame clones and lacks some. The table includes roughly 50,000 clones, 85% to 90% detected once. The specimen sequenced was peripheral blood. Receptors originate from a man between 65 and 79 years old with acute or convalescent COVID-19.

The chain couples TRBV4-1 to TRBJ2-5; no clear D gene. Trimming shortened V by 1 base and J by 2 bases, and 14 bases separated the two germline ends. The CDR3 has 16 amino acids. Germline V gene lookup returns CDR1 MGHRA and CDR2 YSYEKL. This CDR3 is CASSQAWADKQETQYF. The CDR3 DNA sequence: TGCGCCAGCAGCCAAGCATGGGCTGATAAACAAGAGACCCAGTACTTC.

This sequence joins TRBV2 and TRBJ2-4; D is ambiguous. The CDR3 loop spans 13 amino acids. Germline CDR1 SNHLY, CDR2 FYNNEI. V was clipped by 6 bases and J by 6 bases, with 12 bases between them. Here the CDR3 reads CASRIADLNIQYF. As DNA, the CDR3 is TGTGCCAGCAGGATAGCAGATCTAAACATTCAGTACTTC.

The CDR3 nucleotides are TGTGCCAGCAGTGACGGACAGGGTAGGAGGGGCTACACCTTC. Its translation: CASSDGQGRRGYTF. The chain combines TRBV6-2 or TRBV6-3 with TRBJ1-2, with TRBD1 matching 8 bases. V gave up 5 bases and J gave up 8 bases; unmatched junction bases: 10. This CDR3 has 14 residues. Germline CDR1 MNHEY, CDR2 SVGEGT.

This clone was seen just once. V and J are TRBV7-2 and TRBJ1-2; D might be TRBD1 (5 bases). The CDR3 loop spans 14 amino acids. The V end was cut by 0 bases, the J end by 7 bases, with 12 bases between. Per the germline V gene, CDR1 is SGHTA and CDR2 is FQGNSA. CDR3 loop: CASSLAGENGGYTF. The DNA for the CDR3 is TGTGCCAGCAGCTTAGCAGGGGAAAACGGTGGCTACACCTTC.

This clone was observed a single time. The CDR3 sequence is CASCRVPTDTQYF. As DNA, the CDR3 is TGCGCCAGCTGCAGGGTCCCCACAGATACGCAGTATTTT. The chain recombines TRBV5-1 with TRBJ2-3; maybe TRBD1 (5 bases). Trimming took 7 bases from V and 2 from J, leaving 11 bases between them. Germline loops: CDR1 SGHRS, CDR2 YFSETQ. This CDR3 spans 13 amino acids.

The chain couples TRBV4-2 to TRBJ2-3; 7 bases are a match to TRBD2. The CDR3 spans 15 residues. Germline CDR1 LGHNA, CDR2 YNFKEQ. V shed 0 bases, J shed 4 bases, and the junction held 4 bases outside the gene matches. CDR3 sequence (DNA): TGTGCCAGCAGCCAAGATGCGGGAGTTTCAGATACGCAGTATTTT. Protein: CASSQDAGVSDTQYF.

V and J are TRBV18 and TRBJ2-7; 7 bases are a match to TRBD2. The trim removed 3 bases at V and 6 bases at J, leaving 8 bases unmatched. Germline loops: CDR1 KGHSH, CDR2 LQKENI. CDR3 length: 14 residues. Here the CDR3 reads CASSPSGTTGEQYF. CDR3 sequence (DNA): TGTGCCAGCTCACCCTCCGGGACTACAGGCGAGCAGTACTTC. The entire variable domain, with the rest obtained from reference TRBV18 and TRBJ2-7, is as follows: NAGVMQNPRHLVRRRGQEARLRCSPMKGHSHVYWYRQLPEEGLKFMVYLQKENIIDESGMPKERFSAEFPKEGPSILRIQQVVRGDSAAYFCASSPSGTTGEQYFGPGTRLTVT.

The genes are TRBV19 and TRBJ2-7; the match to TRBD2 covers 7 bases. J was trimmed by 3 bases and V by 4 bases; bases with no gene match: 15. CDR1 is LNHDA and CDR2 is SQIVND in the germline V gene (reference sequence). The CDR3 contains 17 residues. The CDR3 coding sequence is TGTGCCAGTAGTAAGGACGGGGGAGCGGGATTAGGCTACGAGCAGTACTTC. Protein product: CASSKDGGAGLGYEQYF.

The chain employs TRBV5-1 and TRBJ2-4; possibly TRBD1 for D (6 bases). This CDR3 comprises 13 residues. V dropped 0 bases and J dropped 9 bases, with 10 bases sitting between them. Germline V gene data show CDR1 as SGHRS and CDR2 as YFSETQ. The CDR3 is CASSLAGDGIQYF. DNA for the CDR3: TGCGCCAGCAGCTTGGCAGGGGACGGCATTCAGTACTTC.

The chain recombines TRBV6-5 with TRBJ1-4; D is unresolved. Trimming removed 2 bases from V and 6 bases from J, with 16 bases in between. Germline assignment: CDR1 MNHEY and CDR2 SVGAGI. The CDR3 spans 16 residues. This CDR3 is CASSYIAAGRDEKLFF. For the CDR3, the DNA is TGTGCCAGCAGTTACATTGCTGCAGGTCGTGATGAAAAACTGTTTTTT.

V gene TRBV29-1 combines with J gene TRBJ1-4; D might be TRBD1 (6 bases). The CDR3 is 16 amino acids. Germline lookup yields CDR1 SQVTM and CDR2 ANQGSEA. Trimming cost V 1 base and J 5 bases, with 17 bases left between them. The CDR3 spells CSVEGQDPGLNEKLFF. The CDR3 DNA reads TGCAGCGTTGAAGGACAGGACCCAGGATTGAATGAAAAACTGTTTTTT.

The chain links TRBV5-8 to TRBJ2-6; TRBD1 agrees at 12 bases. This CDR3 has 19 amino acids. The germline CDR1 and CDR2 sequences are SGHTS and YDEGEE. Germline trimming cut 2 bases from V and 4 bases from J; bases unmatched to any gene: 10. The CDR3, as DNA: TGTGCCAGCAGCTTCTTCTCCGGGACAGGGGGCATCGGGGCCAACGTCCTGACTTTC. This translates into CASSFFSGTGGIGANVLTF.

The rearrangement joins TRBV27 to TRBJ2-3; the D gene is possibly TRBD1 (6 bases). V gave up 3 bases and J gave up 3 bases, with 19 bases separating them. This CDR3 region has 17 residues. Looked up from germline, CDR1 is MNHEY and CDR2 is SMNVEV (reference sequence). The CDR3 here is CASSFYLGQRGTDTQYF. The DNA for the CDR3 is TGTGCCAGCAGTTTTTATCTGGGACAACGGGGAACAGATACGCAGTATTTT.

V is TRBV28 and J is TRBJ1-2; 7 nucleotides line up with TRBD1. The junction had 10 bases not matched to a gene; V was cut back by 7 bases and J by 2 bases. CDR1 MDHEN and CDR2 SYDVKM come from the germline V gene. The length of the CDR3 is 15 residues. CDR3 nucleotides: TGTGCCAGCATTAACCGGGACAGAGAAAACTATGGCTACACCTTC. Translating gives CASINRDRENYGYTF.

The chain combines TRBV7-3 with TRBJ1-2, with 12 bases lining up with TRBD1. The CDR3 runs 15 residues. The V gene end was trimmed by 8 bases and the J gene end by 8 bases; junction bases not matched to a gene: 12. In germline, CDR1 is SGHTA, CDR2 FQGTGA. The CDR3 nucleotides are TGTGCCAGCGGACCCTCCGGGACAGGGGGCGAAGGCTACACCTTC. Residues: CASGPSGTGGEGYTF.

This clone has only a few counts. V is TRBV18 and J is TRBJ2-1; possibly TRBD2 for D (6 bases). CDR1 and CDR2 from the germline V gene are KGHSH and LQKENI. The V and J ends lost 4 bases and 7 bases respectively, with 14 bases between them. The CDR3 consists of 14 residues. CDR3 nucleotides: TGTGCCAGCTCACGGGACTCCTACGCGAATGAGCAGTTCTTC. Translated: CASSRDSYANEQFF. The entire variable domain, with the rest obtained from reference TRBV18 and TRBJ2-1, is as follows: NAGVMQNPRHLVRRRGQEARLRCSPMKGHSHVYWYRQLPEEGLKFMVYLQKENIIDESGMPKERFSAEFPKEGPSILRIQQVVRGDSAAYFCASSRDSYANEQFFGPGTRLTVL.

The genes are TRBV18 and TRBJ2-1; TRBD2 aligns across 11 bases. The CDR3 runs 18 residues. The V gene's germline CDR1 is KGHSH and CDR2 LQKENI. Unmatched junction bases numbered 8, after V lost 4 bases and J lost 0 bases. CDR3 residues: CASSRLAGGPSSYNEQFF. The CDR3 DNA sequence: TGTGCCAGCTCACGGCTAGCGGGAGGACCGAGCTCCTACAATGAGCAGTTCTTC.

The V and J genes are TRBV27 and TRBJ2-5, with a weak D call TRBD2 (6 bases). Germline V lookup: CDR1 MNHEY, CDR2 SMNVEV (reference sequence). V lost 5 bases to trimming and J lost 7 bases, with 17 bases between them. The CDR3 has 14 residues. The CDR3 is CASSMRDPVGTQYF. CDR3 sequence (DNA): TGTGCCAGCAGTATGCGGGACCCCGTGGGGACCCAGTACTTC.

The chain combines TRBV5-1 with TRBJ1-2; unclear D gene. From germline, CDR1 is SGHRS and CDR2 YFSETQ. The V and J ends lost 0 bases and 6 bases respectively, with 12 bases between them. The CDR3 spans 14 residues. DNA of the CDR3: TGCGCCAGCAGCTTGGCCTGGGAAGCGGATGGCTACACCTTC. Protein: CASSLAWEADGYTF. Using reference TRBV5-1 and TRBJ1-2 for the parts outside the CDR3, the full variable domain is KAGVTQTPRYLIKTRGQQVTLSCSPISGHRSVSWYQQTPGQGLQFLFEYFSETQRNKGNFPGRFSGRQFSNSRSEMNVSTLELGDSALYLCASSLAWEADGYTFGSGTRLTVV.

The J gene is TRBJ1-1, the V gene TRBV9; TRBD1 aligns across 9 bases. Trimming at V came to 4 bases and at J to 4 bases, leaving 8 bases not matched to a gene. Per germline, CDR1 SGDLS and CDR2 YYNGEE. The CDR3 spans 15 residues. DNA of the CDR3: TGTGCCAGCAGCCGGACAGGGGAATTTGGCACTGAAGCTTTCTTT. Protein sequence: CASSRTGEFGTEAFF. Looking up the rest from reference TRBV9 and TRBJ1-1 gives the full variable domain: DSGVTQTPKHLITATGQRVTLRCSPRSGDLSVYWYQQSLDQGLQFLIQYYNGEERAKGNILERFSAQQFPDLHSELNLSSLELGDSALYFCASSRTGEFGTEAFFGQGTRLTVV.

J is TRBJ1-2 and V is TRBV6-5; 7 bases align to TRBD1. Germline V gene sequence: CDR1 MNHEY, CDR2 SVGAGI. V lost 6 bases and J lost 0; bases outside the gene matches: 4. This CDR3 region has 14 residues. This chain's CDR3 is CASRTGRTNYGYTF. CDR3 bases: TGTGCCAGCAGGACAGGGCGGACTAACTATGGCTACACCTTC.